The sample holds many counts of the clone carrying this TCR beta chain. V lost 3 bases to trimming and J lost 7 bases, with 19 bases between them. This CDR3 contains 16 residues. CDR1 and CDR2 (germline): MDHEN, SYDVKM. The source of the sample is a study of T cells in Graves' hyperthyroidism and ophthalmopathy. Amplification targeted TCR beta CDR3 regions from RNA transcripts. With the HTBI primer set, the TCR CDR3 went through a first round of RT-PCR. MiXCR, run by TCRdb on the multiplex PCR reads, gives a single entry per CDR3 protein. The data hold 300,000 or so distinct CDR3 sequences, with about a sixth observed a single time.

The receptor was derived from a woman aged 55-70 years with Graves' ophthalmopathy. The chain joins TRBV28 to TRBJ1-5, with a possible D match to TRBD1 (5 bases). Sequenced: blood. This chain's CDR3 is CASSFGQRGLWQPQHF. The CDR3 nucleotides read TGTGCCAGCAGTTTCGGGCAGAGGGGCCTCTGGCAGCCCCAGCATTTT.